This T cell receptor beta chain derives from a study of cytomegalovirus exposure and HLA in healthy donors. Measured with immunoSEQ multiplex PCR; TCRdb has only the in-frame clones, and not every one. This repertoire shows roughly 140,000 clones, around 88% found once; its top ten account for around 8%. The receptor was derived from a woman in her late teens or twenties in good health and CMV-seropositive. Sequencing was carried out using PBMCs.

CDR3 sequence reads: CASSYSKGVPYNEQFF. The CDR3 DNA follows: TGTGCCAGCAGTTACTCAAAGGGGGTCCCCTACAATGAGCAGTTCTTC. The chain uses TRBV6-5 and TRBJ2-1; D may be TRBD1 (6 bases). Trimming removed 0 bases from V and 2 bases from J, with 11 bases in between. This CDR3 spans 16 amino acids. Germline values: CDR1 MNHEY, CDR2 SVGAGI.